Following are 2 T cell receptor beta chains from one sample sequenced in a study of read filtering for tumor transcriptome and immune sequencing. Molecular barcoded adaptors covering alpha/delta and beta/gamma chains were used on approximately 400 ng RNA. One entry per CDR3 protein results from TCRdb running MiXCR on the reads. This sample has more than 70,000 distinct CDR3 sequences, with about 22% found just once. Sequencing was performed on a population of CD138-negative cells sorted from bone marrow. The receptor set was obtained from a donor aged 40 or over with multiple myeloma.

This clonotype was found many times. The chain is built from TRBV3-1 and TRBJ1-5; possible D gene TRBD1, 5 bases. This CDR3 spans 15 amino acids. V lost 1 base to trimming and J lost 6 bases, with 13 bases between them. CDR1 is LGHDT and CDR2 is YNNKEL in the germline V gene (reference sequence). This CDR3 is CASSQGGVGGQPQHF. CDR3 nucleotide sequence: TGTGCCAGCAGCCAAGGAGGGGTCGGTGGTCAGCCCCAGCATTTT. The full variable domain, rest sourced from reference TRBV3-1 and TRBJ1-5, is DTAVSQTPKYLVTQMGNDKSIKCEQNLGHDTMYWYKQDSKKFLKIMFSYNNKELIINETVPNRFSPKSPDKAHLNLHINSLELGDSAVYFCASSQGGVGGQPQHFGDGTRLSIL.

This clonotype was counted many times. The CDR3 DNA reads as TGCAGTGCTATTCGGGACAGGGGTTACGAGCAGTACTTC. Its translation: CSAIRDRGYEQYF. The chain is built from TRBV20-1 and TRBJ2-7; 10 nucleotides line up with TRBD1. With 4 bases clipped from V and 4 bases from J, the junction kept 4 bases outside the gene matches. The CDR3 sequence is 13 residues long. Per the germline V gene, CDR1 is DFQATT and CDR2 is SNEGSKA (reference sequence).